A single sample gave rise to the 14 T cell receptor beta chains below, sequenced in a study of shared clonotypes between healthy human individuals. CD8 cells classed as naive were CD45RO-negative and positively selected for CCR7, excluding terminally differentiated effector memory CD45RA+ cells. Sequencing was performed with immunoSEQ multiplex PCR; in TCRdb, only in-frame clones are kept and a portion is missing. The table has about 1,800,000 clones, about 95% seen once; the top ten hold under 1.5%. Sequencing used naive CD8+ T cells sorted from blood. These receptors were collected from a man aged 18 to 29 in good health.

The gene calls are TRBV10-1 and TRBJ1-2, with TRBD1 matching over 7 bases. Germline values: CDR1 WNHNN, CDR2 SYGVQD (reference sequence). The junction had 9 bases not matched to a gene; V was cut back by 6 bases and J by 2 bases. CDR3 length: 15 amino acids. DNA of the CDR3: TGCGCCAGCAGCCTAGAGCCCAGGGGGAACTATGGCTACACCTTC. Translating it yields CASSLEPRGNYGYTF.

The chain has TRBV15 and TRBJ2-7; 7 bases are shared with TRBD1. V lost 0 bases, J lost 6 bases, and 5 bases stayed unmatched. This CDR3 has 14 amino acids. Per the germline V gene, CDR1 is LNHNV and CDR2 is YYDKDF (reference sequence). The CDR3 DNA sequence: TGTGCCACCAGCAGAGATGGGGGACAGCGCGAGCAGTACTTC. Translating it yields CATSRDGGQREQYF.

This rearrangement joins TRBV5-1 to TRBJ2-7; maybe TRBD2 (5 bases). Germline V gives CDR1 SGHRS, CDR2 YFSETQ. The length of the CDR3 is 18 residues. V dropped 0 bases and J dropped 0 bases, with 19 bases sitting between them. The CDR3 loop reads CASSLDPPIWESSYEQYF. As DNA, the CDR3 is TGCGCCAGCAGCTTGGATCCCCCAATATGGGAGAGCTCCTACGAGCAGTACTTC. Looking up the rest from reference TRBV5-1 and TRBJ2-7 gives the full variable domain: KAGVTQTPRYLIKTRGQQVTLSCSPISGHRSVSWYQQTPGQGLQFLFEYFSETQRNKGNFPGRFSGRQFSNSRSEMNVSTLELGDSALYLCASSLDPPIWESSYEQYFGPGTRLTVT.

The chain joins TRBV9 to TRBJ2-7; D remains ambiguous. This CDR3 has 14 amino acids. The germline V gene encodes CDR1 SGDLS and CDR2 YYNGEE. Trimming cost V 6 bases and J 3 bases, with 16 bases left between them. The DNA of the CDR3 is TGTGCCAGCAACCCGGCAGGAAGCAGCTACGAGCAGTACTTC. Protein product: CASNPAGSSYEQYF.

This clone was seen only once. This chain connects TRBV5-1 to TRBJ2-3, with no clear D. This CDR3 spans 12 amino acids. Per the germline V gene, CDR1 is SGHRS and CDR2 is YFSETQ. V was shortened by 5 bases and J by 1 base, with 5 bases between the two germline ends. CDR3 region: CASRIGTDTQYF. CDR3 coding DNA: TGCGCCAGCAGGATAGGCACAGATACGCAGTATTTT.

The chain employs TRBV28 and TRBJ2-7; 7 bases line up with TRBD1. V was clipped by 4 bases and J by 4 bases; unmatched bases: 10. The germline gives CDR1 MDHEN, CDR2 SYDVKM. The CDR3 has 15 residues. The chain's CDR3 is CASSSGYRGEYEQYF. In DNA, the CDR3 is TGTGCCAGCAGTTCTGGGTACAGGGGCGAGTACGAGCAGTACTTC.

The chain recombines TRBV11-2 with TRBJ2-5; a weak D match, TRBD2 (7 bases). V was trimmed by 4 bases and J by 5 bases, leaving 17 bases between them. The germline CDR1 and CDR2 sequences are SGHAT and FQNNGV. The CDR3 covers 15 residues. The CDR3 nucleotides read TGTGCCAGCAGCTCCGGGGCATCGGGGGGCGAGACCCAGTACTTC. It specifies CASSSGASGGETQYF.

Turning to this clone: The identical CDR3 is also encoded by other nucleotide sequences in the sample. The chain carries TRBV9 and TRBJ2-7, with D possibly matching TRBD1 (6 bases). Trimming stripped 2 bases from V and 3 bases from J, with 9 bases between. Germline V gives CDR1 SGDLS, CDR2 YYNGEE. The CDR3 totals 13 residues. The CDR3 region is CASSVGTLYEQYF. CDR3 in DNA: TGTGCCAGCAGCGTGGGGACACTCTACGAGCAGTACTTC.

DNA for the CDR3: TGTGCCAGCAGTTATCACAGCACAGATACGCAGTATTTT. Translated: CASSYHSTDTQYF. The genes are TRBV27 and TRBJ2-3, with D hard to call. Between the trimmed V and J ends, which lost 4 bases and 0 bases, there was a span of 5 bases. The CDR3 is made up of 13 amino acids. Looked up from germline, CDR1 is MNHEY and CDR2 is SMNVEV (reference sequence).

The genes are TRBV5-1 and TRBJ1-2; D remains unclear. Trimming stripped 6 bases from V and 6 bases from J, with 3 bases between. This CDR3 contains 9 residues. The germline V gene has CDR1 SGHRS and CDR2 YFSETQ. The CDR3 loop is CASIHGYTF. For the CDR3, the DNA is TGCGCCAGCATACATGGCTACACCTTC. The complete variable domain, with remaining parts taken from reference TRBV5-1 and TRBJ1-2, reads KAGVTQTPRYLIKTRGQQVTLSCSPISGHRSVSWYQQTPGQGLQFLFEYFSETQRNKGNFPGRFSGRQFSNSRSEMNVSTLELGDSALYLCASIHGYTFGSGTRLTVV.

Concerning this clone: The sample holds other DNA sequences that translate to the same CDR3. CDR3 protein: CASSLGGGQETQYF. CDR3 in DNA: TGTGCCAGCAGCTTAGGAGGAGGACAAGAGACCCAGTACTTC. The gene calls are TRBV5-4 and TRBJ2-5; tentative D call: TRBD2 (5 bases). The CDR3 loop spans 14 amino acids. Germline lookup yields CDR1 SGHNT and CDR2 YYREEE (reference sequence). Trimming shortened V by 2 bases and J by 2 bases, and 10 bases separated the two germline ends.

CDR3 in DNA: TGTGCCAGCAGTGTACCGGGACAGGGAATCTACGAGCAGTACTTC. Its translation is CASSVPGQGIYEQYF. The chain employs TRBV2 and TRBJ2-7; 9 positions match TRBD1. Germline V gene sequence: CDR1 SNHLY, CDR2 FYNNEI. Trimming took 4 bases from V and 3 from J; bases not matched to a gene: 7. The length of the CDR3 is 15 residues.

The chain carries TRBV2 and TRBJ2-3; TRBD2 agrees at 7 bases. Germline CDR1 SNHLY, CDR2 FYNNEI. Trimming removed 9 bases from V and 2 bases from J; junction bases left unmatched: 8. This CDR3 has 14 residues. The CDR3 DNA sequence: TGTGCCAGAGGCGGGCTAGCGGCCACAGATACGCAGTATTTT. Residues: CARGGLAATDTQYF.

The CDR3 here is CASSFETSGGAAETQYF. DNA for the CDR3: TGCGCCAGCAGCTTCGAGACTAGCGGGGGGGCCGCAGAGACCCAGTACTTC. The chain carries TRBV5-1 and TRBJ2-5, with 14 bases fitting TRBD2. The V gene end was trimmed by 2 bases and the J gene end by 4 bases; junction bases not matched to a gene: 7. Per the germline V gene, CDR1 is SGHRS and CDR2 is YFSETQ. The CDR3 consists of 17 residues. The whole variable domain, filled in from reference TRBV5-1 and TRBJ2-5, reads KAGVTQTPRYLIKTRGQQVTLSCSPISGHRSVSWYQQTPGQGLQFLFEYFSETQRNKGNFPGRFSGRQFSNSRSEMNVSTLELGDSALYLCASSFETSGGAAETQYFGPGTRLLVL.